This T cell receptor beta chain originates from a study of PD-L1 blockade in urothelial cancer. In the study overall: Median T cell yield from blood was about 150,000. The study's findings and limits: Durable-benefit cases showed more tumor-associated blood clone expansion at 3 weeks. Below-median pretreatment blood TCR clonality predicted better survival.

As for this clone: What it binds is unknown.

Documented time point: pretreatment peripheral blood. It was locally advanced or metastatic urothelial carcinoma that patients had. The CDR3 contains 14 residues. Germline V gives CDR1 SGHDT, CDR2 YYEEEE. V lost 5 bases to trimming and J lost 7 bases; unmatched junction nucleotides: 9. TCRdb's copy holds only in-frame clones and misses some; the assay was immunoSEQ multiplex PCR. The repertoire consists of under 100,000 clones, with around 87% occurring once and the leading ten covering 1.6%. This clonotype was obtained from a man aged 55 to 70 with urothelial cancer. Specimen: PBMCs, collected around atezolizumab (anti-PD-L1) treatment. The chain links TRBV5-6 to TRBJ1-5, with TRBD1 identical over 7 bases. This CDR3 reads CASSIRGGRQPQHF. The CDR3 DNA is TGTGCCAGCAGTATCCGAGGGGGCAGGCAGCCCCAGCATTTT.